These 7 T cell receptor beta chains were sequenced from one sample in a study of Ad26.COV2.S vaccination and SARS-CoV-2 variants. Generated by immunoSEQ multiplex PCR, the TCRdb table keeps only in-frame clones and is missing some. The data show about 680,000 clones, around 90% seen once. Documented treatment: over 15 received Ad26.COV2.S at low or high dose, single or two shots; several received placebo; per-sample allocation not given. Sampling was done on day 63 after the first vaccine or placebo injection. The input for sequencing was peripheral blood, taken in a trial of Ad26.COV2.S vaccine versus placebo. All receptors derive from a person aged 18-65 years who received the Ad26.COV2.S COVID-19 vaccine or a placebo.

V gene TRBV7-3 combines with J gene TRBJ1-2; no definite D call. Looked up from germline, CDR1 is SGHTA and CDR2 is FQGTGA. Trimming took 5 bases from V and 6 from J, leaving 19 bases between them. The CDR3 loop spans 15 amino acids. The DNA for the CDR3 is TGTGCCAGCAGCCTTCAAGGAGGGCGCGACAATGGCTACACCTTC. Translation: CASSLQGGRDNGYTF.

The rearrangement uses TRBV27 and TRBJ2-2, with a possible D match to TRBD2 (5 bases). This CDR3 has 14 residues. V lost 5 bases, J lost 4 bases, and 11 bases lay in between. Germline-derived CDR1 and CDR2 are MNHEY and SMNVEV (reference sequence). CDR3 nucleotide sequence: TGTGCCAGCAGTCCTACCGGGGTCACCGGGGAGCTGTTTTTT. Amino acids: CASSPTGVTGELFF.

This sequence joins TRBV6-2 or TRBV6-3 and TRBJ1-5; D is possibly TRBD1 (6 bases). The V gene lost 6 bases and the J gene lost 5 bases, with 14 bases spanning the gap. The length of the CDR3 is 14 residues. CDR1 MNHEY and CDR2 SVGEGT come from the germline V gene. CDR3 protein: CASSPGARDQPQHF. CDR3 bases: TGTGCCAGCAGCCCAGGGGCCCGGGATCAGCCCCAGCATTTT.

This clone was observed a single time. This chain connects TRBV27 to TRBJ2-3, with D maybe TRBD2 (5 bases). From germline, CDR1 is MNHEY and CDR2 SMNVEV (reference sequence). V was trimmed by 8 bases and J by 6 bases, leaving 18 bases between them. The CDR3 sequence is 14 residues long. The DNA for the CDR3 is TGTGCCAGCGGCCAGTCGGGGTGGCGGGATACGCAGTATTTT. This translates into CASGQSGWRDTQYF.

This clone was detected only once. The chain has TRBV7-8 and TRBJ2-1; no clear D. V dropped 8 bases and J dropped 5 bases, with 13 bases sitting between them. The CDR3 extends over 13 amino acids. Germline V gives CDR1 SGHVS, CDR2 FQNEAQ. CDR3 bases: TGTGCCAGCTCTATAGCCTCGAACAATGAGCAGTTCTTC. Amino acid sequence: CASSIASNNEQFF.

The gene calls are TRBV10-2 and TRBJ2-5; tentatively, D is TRBD1 (6 bases). Per germline, CDR1 WSHSY and CDR2 SAAADI. The length of the CDR3 is 14 residues. Trimming stripped 3 bases from V and 7 bases from J, with 15 bases between. The CDR3 coding sequence is TGCGCCAGCAGTGAACAGGGAGAGTCGGGGACCCAGTACTTC. It is translated as CASSEQGESGTQYF.

The rearrangement uses TRBV6-2 or TRBV6-3 and TRBJ1-6, with 9 bases fitting TRBD1. V was pared by 3 bases and J by 9 bases, with 6 bases of the junction left unmatched. The length of the CDR3 is 15 residues. CDR1 and CDR2 from the germline V gene are MNHEY and SVGEGT. The CDR3 is CASSYMGQGTSPLHF. The CDR3 nucleotides read TGTGCCAGCAGTTATATGGGACAGGGCACTTCACCCCTCCACTTT.